The present T cell receptor (beta chain) was sequenced within a study of CD8 T cells in ankylosing spondylitis. The CDR3 covers 14 residues. Germline CDR1 is MNHEY and CDR2 is SMNVEV (reference sequence). V gave up 5 bases and J gave up 4 bases; unmatched junction bases: 4. In making TCR beta libraries, quantitative 5'-RACE with molecular barcodes was used. TCRdb independently ran MiXCR on the 5' RACE reads; one entry per CDR3 protein. The sample includes fewer than 400,000 distinct CDR3 sequences, roughly 14% of them seen just once. The TCR sequence derives from a male donor with ankylosing spondylitis or in good health (not recorded which). The chain has TRBV27 and TRBJ2-1; TRBD2 agrees at 8 bases. The specimen sequenced was blood, either unsorted or a sorted T cell fraction (not recorded which). Written as DNA, the CDR3 is TGTGCCAGCAGTAGCGGGGGCCCATACAATGAGCAGTTCTTC. It specifies CASSSGGPYNEQFF.